The rows below give T cell receptor beta chains drawn from one sample of a study of blood T cell repertoires in COVID-19. The repertoire was sequenced with immunoSEQ multiplex PCR; TCRdb's copy has only in-frame clones and lacks some. There are tens of thousands of clones in the sample; 80% to 85% occur only once, and 8% to 10% lies in the top ten. The sequenced sample consisted of peripheral blood. These TCRs come from a man of 80 years or more with COVID-19, enrolled during active disease. Each CDR3 is given with its conserved first and last residue. A D gene is named only where the DNA matches it firmly. A row's size may be missing; if present it is once, few, many or a size class.

clone_size j_call v_call d_call cdr3_nt cdr3_aa
- TRBJ2-3 TRBV29-1 - TGCAGCGGGGGAAGGGAGACAGATACGCAGTATTTT CSGGRETDTQYF
few TRBJ1-2 TRBV4-3 - TGCGCCAGCAGCCAAGATCCAGGGTTGCATGGCTACACCTTC CASSQDPGLHGYTF
- TRBJ1-6 TRBV30 - TGTGCCTCCAAGGACAGTTATTCACCCCTCCACTTT CASKDSYSPLHF
- TRBJ2-1 TRBV5-4 TRBD2 TGTGCCAGCAGCTTGGTGGGACTAGCGCAGTACAATGAGCAGTTCTTC CASSLVGLAQYNEQFF
- TRBJ1-6 TRBV2 - TGTGCCAGCAGTGAAGACATGGATTCACCCCTCCACTTT CASSEDMDSPLHF
- TRBJ1-1 TRBV6-5 TRBD1 TGTGCCAGCACCCGGACAGGGGGCACTGAAGCTTTCTTT CASTRTGGTEAFF
- TRBJ1-4 TRBV4-1 - TGCGCCAGCAGCCAAGAAATGGGGGGATATGAAAAACTGTTTTTT CASSQEMGGYEKLFF
- TRBJ2-1 TRBV18 TRBD1 TGTGCCAGCTCACCACCGGGGACAGGGAACAATGAGCAGTTCTTC CASSPPGTGNNEQFF
- TRBJ2-5 TRBV6-5 - TGTGCCAGCAGCGCCGCTTGGAGGGAGACCCAGTACTTC CASSAAWRETQYF
- TRBJ2-2 TRBV3-1/TRBV3-2 TRBD1 TGTGCCAGCAGCCATTACGACAGGGGTGGAGTTCGGCCCGGGGAGCTGTTTTTT CASSHYDRGGVRPGELFF
- TRBJ2-7 TRBV4-3 - TGCGCCAGCAGCCAAATATGGGCCTCTTGGTGGGAGCAGTACTTC CASSQIWASWWEQYF
- TRBJ1-6 TRBV4-2 - TGTGCCAGCAGCCAAGACCGGGTCGATAATTCACCCCTCCACTTT CASSQDRVDNSPLHF
many TRBJ2-7 TRBV5-4 - TGTGCCAGCAGCTTGGAACAGGGCCCCTACGAGCAGTACTTC CASSLEQGPYEQYF
- TRBJ2-4 TRBV7-2 - TGTGCCAGCAGCTCGGATAGCCTCGACAGAAACATTCAGTACTTC CASSSDSLDRNIQYF
- TRBJ1-6 TRBV4-3 - TGCGCCAGCAGTCCCCGCTGGGGGGAAAGCTCCTATAATTCACCCCTCCACTTT CASSPRWGESSYNSPLHF
- TRBJ1-1 TRBV7-8 - TGTGCCAGCAGCTTAACAAACCTCGCTGAAGCTTTCTTT CASSLTNLAEAFF
- TRBJ1-5 TRBV6-6 TRBD1 TGTGCCAGCAGCCCGGACAGGATGGATCAGCCCCAGCATTTT CASSPDRMDQPQHF
- TRBJ1-6 TRBV30 - TGTGCCTGGAGTAGAACAGGGTTTGATTCACCCCTCCACTTT CAWSRTGFDSPLHF